This TCR beta chain is from a study of OX40 agonist ivuxolimab in advanced cancers. This clone occurred a few times. Its antigen is undetermined. TCRdb's copy holds only in-frame clones and misses some; the assay was immunoSEQ multiplex PCR. The table lists 66,000 or so clones, about 85% of them singletons, with 2% in the top ten. The ends were cut back, 3 bases at V and 7 bases at J, with 12 bases in the middle. CDR1 is MNHNS and CDR2 is SASEGT in the germline V gene. The CDR3 sequence is 13 residues long. Study-wide results and limits: Normalized T-cell clonal expansion was also low in a subset of nonresponders. In CD8+ T cells, expanded clones were on average more numerous than in CD4+.

This TCR derives from an adult with an advanced solid tumor such as melanoma, head and neck, liver or kidney cancer. The sequencing used CD4+ or CD8+ T cells sorted from blood, collected in a trial of the OX40 agonist ivuxolimab. The chain is built from TRBV6-1 and TRBJ1-2; a possible D gene is TRBD1 (6 bases). Here the CDR3 reads CASSDGGASGYTF. CDR3 DNA: TGTGCCAGCAGTGATGGGGGGGCGAGTGGCTACACCTTC.